What follows are 25 T cell receptor beta chains derived from one specimen sequenced in a study of control samples from healthy donors and cancer patients. The assay was immunoSEQ multiplex PCR, and TCRdb's table has in-frame clones only and misses some. The data show some 140,000 clones, with roughly 89% seen just once and roughly 10% held by the top ten. The sequencing sample was made of blood. Every receptor here comes from a man aged 25 to 45 in good health.

This sequence joins TRBV6-6 and TRBJ1-5, with 8 bases fitting TRBD1. The CDR3 spans 14 residues. The V gene's germline CDR1 is MNHNY and CDR2 SVGAGI (reference sequence). The junction had 5 bases not matched to a gene; V was cut back by 4 bases and J by 6 bases. CDR3 in amino acids: CASSFGQGSQPQHF. The DNA for the CDR3 is TGTGCCAGCAGTTTTGGACAGGGAAGTCAGCCCCAGCATTTT.

This chain connects TRBV27 to TRBJ1-2; D is uncertain. Per the germline V gene, CDR1 is MNHEY and CDR2 is SMNVEV (reference sequence). The CDR3 sequence is 14 residues long. Deletions cut 4 bases from V and 3 bases from J, with 12 bases between. The CDR3 spells CASSSNPVYYGYTF. The CDR3 DNA reads TGTGCCAGCAGTTCAAATCCCGTGTACTATGGCTACACCTTC.

The gene calls are TRBV7-2 and TRBJ2-5; no clear D. Between the trimmed V and J ends, which lost 5 bases and 4 bases, there was a span of 8 bases. The CDR3 spans 12 residues. Looked up from germline, CDR1 is SGHTA and CDR2 is FQGNSA. The CDR3 DNA is TGTGCCAGCAGCACGACTGGAGAGACCCAGTACTTC. Its translation: CASSTTGETQYF. The full variable domain, completed using reference TRBV7-2 and TRBJ2-5, is GAGVSQSPSNKVTEKGKDVELRCDPISGHTALYWYRQSLGQGLEFLIYFQGNSAPDKSGLPSDRFSAERTGGSVSTLTIQRTQQEDSAVYLCASSTTGETQYFGPGTRLLVL.

V is TRBV4-2 and J is TRBJ2-7, with D hard to call. V shed 0 bases and J shed 2 bases, with 14 bases lying between them. CDR1 is LGHNA, CDR2 YNFKEQ, per germline. The CDR3 has 16 amino acids. CDR3 coding DNA: TGTGCCAGCAGCCAAGATTGGACGGGCCCAGCCTACGAGCAGTACTTC. It translates to CASSQDWTGPAYEQYF.

This clone turned up a few times. CDR3 coding DNA: TGTGCCAGTAGGGACACAATGTTCCCTGAAGCTTTCTTT. Protein product: CASRDTMFPEAFF. The chain uses TRBV19 and TRBJ1-1; D is possibly TRBD1 (5 bases). The CDR3 runs to 13 residues. V lost 6 bases and J 6 bases, leaving 14 bases between the germline ends. CDR1 is LNHDA and CDR2 is SQIVND in the germline V gene (reference sequence).

The V call is TRBV28, the J call TRBJ1-5, with TRBD1 as a possible D gene (6 bases). The germline gives CDR1 MDHEN, CDR2 SYDVKM. The CDR3 loop spans 15 amino acids. Trimming shortened V by 6 bases and J by 2 bases, and 14 bases separated the two germline ends. The CDR3 loop reads CASRLQGSGNQPQHF. CDR3 nucleotide sequence: TGTGCCAGCAGACTACAGGGTTCTGGCAATCAGCCCCAGCATTTT.

This sequence joins TRBV28 and TRBJ1-6; D not certain. Germline V gene data show CDR1 as MDHEN and CDR2 as SYDVKM. Trimming stripped 6 bases from V and 0 bases from J, with 6 bases between. The CDR3 is 14 residues long. This CDR3 is CASSDRSYNSPLHF. The CDR3 DNA follows: TGTGCCAGCAGCGACCGCTCCTATAATTCACCCCTCCACTTT.

This chain connects TRBV18 to TRBJ2-4, with D possibly being TRBD1 (5 bases). CDR1 is KGHSH, CDR2 LQKENI, per germline. The CDR3 is 13 residues long. Trimming took off 3 bases at V and 5 bases at J, with 8 bases between the two ends. For the CDR3, the DNA is TGTGCCAGCTCACCCGACAGTCAAAACATTCAGTACTTC. Its translation is CASSPDSQNIQYF.

This clone appeared once. The CDR3 sequence is CASSREAGSYSGNTIYF. In DNA form, the CDR3 reads TGTGCCAGCTCACGGGAGGCCGGGTCCTACTCTGGAAACACCATATATTTT. The genes are TRBV18 and TRBJ1-3; D unresolved. The CDR3 loop spans 17 amino acids. Germline values: CDR1 KGHSH, CDR2 LQKENI. V gave up 4 bases and J gave up 0 bases, with 16 bases separating them.

V and J are TRBV6-5 and TRBJ1-1; D gene unclear. CDR1 and CDR2 (germline): MNHEY, SVGAGI. The CDR3 runs to 10 residues. Trimming removed 5 bases from V and 8 bases from J, with 6 bases in between. For the CDR3, the DNA is TGTGCCAGCAGTACAACGGAAGCTTTCTTT. This encodes CASSTTEAFF.

This chain uses TRBV7-3 with TRBJ2-2; D ambiguous. The germline gives CDR1 SGHTA, CDR2 FQGTGA. CDR3 length: 16 residues. V lost 5 bases and J lost 6, with 19 bases in between. The DNA of the CDR3 is TGTGCCAGCAGCCTCAGCAGGTCCCCCACCGCCGGGGAGCTGTTTTTT. Translation gives CASSLSRSPTAGELFF. The full variable domain, in which reference TRBV7-3 and TRBJ2-2 provide the parts outside the CDR3, is GAGVSQTPSNKVTEKGKYVELRCDPISGHTALYWYRQSLGQGPEFLIYFQGTGAADDSGLPNDRFFAVRPEGSVSTLKIQRTERGDSAVYLCASSLSRSPTAGELFFGEGSRLTVL.

The rearrangement links TRBV28 to TRBJ2-7; weak D call: TRBD1 (6 bases). Trimming took 6 bases from V and 5 from J, leaving 14 bases between them. Germline lookup yields CDR1 MDHEN and CDR2 SYDVKM. This CDR3 is built from 13 residues. The CDR3 region has the DNA TGTGCCAGCAGATCAGGGGCCGGCGACGAGCAGTACTTC. The encoded protein is CASRSGAGDEQYF.

The V gene is TRBV19, the J gene TRBJ1-5, with 10 bases that match TRBD1. The germline gives CDR1 LNHDA, CDR2 SQIVND (reference sequence). The junction had 6 bases not matched to a gene; V was cut back by 4 bases and J by 3 bases. CDR3 length: 16 amino acids. Here the CDR3 reads CASSTRDRGYNQPQHF. In DNA, the CDR3 is TGTGCCAGTAGTACCCGGGACAGGGGATACAATCAGCCCCAGCATTTT.

The gene calls are TRBV19 and TRBJ1-1, with D perhaps TRBD1 (5 bases). CDR1 LNHDA and CDR2 SQIVND come from the germline V gene (reference sequence). Trimming removed 5 bases at V and 3 bases at J, with 7 bases between. This CDR3 is built from 12 residues. The CDR3 region is CASSPGDTEAFF. CDR3 coding DNA: TGTGCCAGTAGTCCGGGGGACACTGAAGCTTTCTTT.

This chain joins TRBV5-1 and TRBJ1-5, with D possibly TRBD1 on 6 matching bases. With 0 bases removed from V and 5 bases from J, the gap between germline ends came to 12 bases. The CDR3 is made up of 15 amino acids. CDR1 is SGHRS, CDR2 YFSETQ, per germline. For the CDR3, the DNA is TGCGCCAGCAGCTTGGGGACAGAACGTTATCAGCCCCAGCATTTT. It codes for CASSLGTERYQPQHF.

This clone was seen only once. CDR3 nucleotides: TGTGCCAGCAGCCAACTAGCGGGGGGAGATACGCAGTATTTT. Translation: CASSQLAGGDTQYF. The J gene is TRBJ2-3, the V gene TRBV3-1 (or the pseudogene TRBV3-2); the match to TRBD2 covers 11 bases. V dropped 2 bases and J dropped 5; count of bases not matched to a gene: 0. The germline V gene has CDR1 LGHDT and CDR2 YNNKEL (reference sequence). CDR3 size: 14 residues.

This clone is a singleton in its sample. CDR3 nucleotide sequence: TGTGCCAGCTCACCCGCCATTTTGGGGCAGTCCTACAATGAGCAGTTCTTC. Translated, it gives CASSPAILGQSYNEQFF. The rearrangement uses TRBV18 and TRBJ2-1; maybe TRBD1 (5 bases). The CDR3 has 17 residues. The V end lost 3 bases, the J end lost 1 base, and 16 bases lay between the germline ends. The germline V gene has CDR1 KGHSH and CDR2 LQKENI.

The chain uses TRBV5-1 and TRBJ1-2; the D is unclear. Deletions cut 3 bases from V and 4 bases from J, with 16 bases between. In germline, CDR1 is SGHRS, CDR2 YFSETQ. This CDR3 has 15 residues. The CDR3 spells CASSSPWTGPYGYTF. DNA for the CDR3: TGCGCCAGCAGCTCCCCGTGGACCGGACCCTATGGCTACACCTTC.

The chain joins TRBV2 to TRBJ1-2; D may be TRBD1 (5 bases). Germline loops: CDR1 SNHLY, CDR2 FYNNEI. The CDR3 is 13 amino acids. The V gene lost 7 bases and the J gene lost 7 bases, with 16 bases spanning the gap. CDR3 nucleotides: TGTGCCAGCAATTTGCGACGCGACAGTGGCTACACCTTC. This translates into CASNLRRDSGYTF.

This clone was counted once. The chain recombines TRBV25-1 with TRBJ2-1; a possible D gene is TRBD1 (5 bases). CDR1 and CDR2 (germline): MGHDK, SYGVNS. This CDR3 contains 15 residues. Trimming stripped 4 bases from V and 4 bases from J, with 14 bases between. The CDR3 is CASSVGQGRYNEQFF. The CDR3 nucleotides read TGTGCCAGCAGTGTAGGGCAGGGCCGTTACAATGAGCAGTTCTTC. The whole variable domain, filled in from reference TRBV25-1 and TRBJ2-1, reads EADIYQTPRYLVIGTGKKITLECSQTMGHDKMYWYQQDPGMELHLIHYSYGVNSTEKGDLSSESTVSRIRTEHFPLTLESARPSHTSQYLCASSVGQGRYNEQFFGPGTRLTVL.

This clone appeared a few times. This chain links TRBV4-1 with TRBJ1-4, with 8 positions matching TRBD1. Losses at the gene ends were 1 base for V and 7 bases for J; bases not matched to a gene: 2. Germline values: CDR1 MGHRA, CDR2 YSYEKL. CDR3 length equals 14 residues. This chain's CDR3 is CASSQADRAEKLFF. CDR3 in DNA: TGCGCCAGCAGCCAAGCGGACAGGGCTGAAAAACTGTTTTTT.

V usage is TRBV29-1 and J usage is TRBJ2-7; D is uncertain. The germline V gene has CDR1 SQVTM and CDR2 ANQGSEA. The CDR3 runs to 14 residues. The V gene lost 4 bases and the J gene lost 1 base, with 14 bases spanning the gap. The CDR3 bases are TGCAGCGTTGTCATAGGGTTGGGTTCCTACGAGCAGTACTTC. Residues: CSVVIGLGSYEQYF.

The rearrangement uses TRBV7-8 and TRBJ2-1; D call uncertain. Germline-derived CDR1 and CDR2 are SGHVS and FQNEAQ. This CDR3 comprises 14 residues. V dropped 1 base and J dropped 5 bases, with 9 bases sitting between them. CDR3 amino acids: CASSLDAQHNEQFF. The CDR3 DNA is TGTGCCAGCAGCTTAGATGCCCAGCACAATGAGCAGTTCTTC.

This clone has just a few counts. V is TRBV4-3 and J is TRBJ2-7, with 8 bases aligning to TRBD1. CDR1 is LGHNA, CDR2 YSLEER, per germline. J lost 0 bases, V lost 1 base, and 5 bases had no gene match. The CDR3 is made up of 16 amino acids. The CDR3 loop is CASSQAAGGYSYEQYF. The CDR3 coding sequence is TGCGCCAGCAGCCAAGCGGCAGGGGGCTACTCCTACGAGCAGTACTTC.

The V gene is TRBV6-1, the J gene TRBJ1-4, with D uncertain. CDR3 length: 15 amino acids. V lost 3 bases, J lost 3 bases, and 11 bases lay in between. The germline gives CDR1 MNHNS, CDR2 SASEGT. The CDR3 spells CASSDMIGANEKLFF. CDR3 DNA sequence: TGTGCCAGCAGTGATATGATCGGGGCTAATGAAAAACTGTTTTTT.